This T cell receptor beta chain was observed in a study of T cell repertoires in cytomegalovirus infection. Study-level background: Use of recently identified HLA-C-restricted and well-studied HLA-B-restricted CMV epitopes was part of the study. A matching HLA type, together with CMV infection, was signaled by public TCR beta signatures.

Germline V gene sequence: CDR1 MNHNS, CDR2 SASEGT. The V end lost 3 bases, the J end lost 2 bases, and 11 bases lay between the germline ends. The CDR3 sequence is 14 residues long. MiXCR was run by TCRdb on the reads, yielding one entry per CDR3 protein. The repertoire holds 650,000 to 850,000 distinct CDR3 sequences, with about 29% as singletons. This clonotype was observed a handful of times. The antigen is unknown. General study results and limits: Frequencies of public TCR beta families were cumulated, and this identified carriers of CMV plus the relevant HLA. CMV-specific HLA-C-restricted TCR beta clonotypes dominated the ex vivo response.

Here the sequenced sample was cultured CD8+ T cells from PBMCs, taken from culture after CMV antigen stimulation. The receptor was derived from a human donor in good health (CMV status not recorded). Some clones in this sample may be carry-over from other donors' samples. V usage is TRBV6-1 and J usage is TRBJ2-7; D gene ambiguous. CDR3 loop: CASSDLGNPYEQYV. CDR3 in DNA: TGTGCCAGCAGTGATTTGGGGAACCCCTACGAGCAGTACGTC.